This TCR beta chain is drawn from a study of T cells in women clearing cervical HPV infection. Study context: No precancer developed; the control's incident HPV16 infection cleared within 12 months. Case blood drawn at lesion detection; control blood after infection cleared. Study-level findings and limits: Richness plus V gene abundances separated cases from controls with AUC around 0.8.

Here immunoSEQ multiplex PCR was the method, and the copy in TCRdb shows in-frame clones only, minus some. The sample's table shows some 23,000 clones. Regarding this clone: The antigen remains undetermined.

This TCR was recovered from a woman between 18 and 69 years old with a cervical HPV16 infection that either progressed to CIN3+ or cleared (not recorded which). Material: blood buffy coat.

The part of the CDR3 DNA that was read is TGTGCCAGCAGCTTGGCCCTGACAGGGTCCTACAATGAG. Translation: CASSLALTGSYNE. The entire CDR3 reads CASSLALTGSYNEQFF. This sequence joins TRBV5-4 and TRBJ2-1; 7 nucleotides align to TRBD1. Read data end 3 residues before the CDR3 end; the end is taken from the germline J gene. There are 16 residues in the CDR3. Germline-derived CDR1 and CDR2 are SGHNT and YYREEE (reference sequence). The junction had 4 bases not matched to a gene; V was cut back by 0 bases and J by 1 base.